Below are 20 T cell receptor beta chains sequenced from a single sample in a study of T cells after yellow fever vaccination. TCRdb reprocessed the 5' RACE reads via MiXCR and lists one record per CDR3 protein. The sample consists of approximately 550,000 distinct CDR3 sequences, under 25% of them appearing once. The sequences come from PBMCs, collected 15 days after the yellow fever booster vaccination. These receptors all come from a man aged 30-40 years who received the YFV17D yellow fever vaccine.

This clonotype was detected only a few times. V and J are TRBV5-1 and TRBJ1-4; 7 bases map to TRBD1. The CDR3 runs to 14 residues. The germline V gene has CDR1 SGHRS and CDR2 YFSETQ. The J segment lost 4 bases and the V segment lost 4 bases, leaving 4 bases of the junction unmatched. CDR3 sequence (DNA): TGCGCCAGCAGCGGGGACAGCCGTAATGAAAAACTGTTTTTT. Amino acids: CASSGDSRNEKLFF.

This clonotype was seen a few times. The chain has TRBV5-1 and TRBJ1-1, with unresolved D. This CDR3 contains 12 residues. Germline V gene data show CDR1 as SGHRS and CDR2 as YFSETQ. The V end was cut by 1 base, the J end by 2 bases, with 3 bases between. CDR3 in amino acids: CASSLPNTEAFF. Here the CDR3 DNA reads TGCGCCAGCAGCTTGCCCAACACTGAAGCTTTCTTT.

This clonotype has more than one count but fewer than ten. CDR3 sequence reads: CSASPQSDEQFF. The CDR3 DNA sequence: TGCAGTGCTAGCCCGCAAAGCGATGAGCAGTTCTTC. The gene calls are TRBV20-1 and TRBJ2-1, with unresolved D. V was cut by 3 bases and J by 8 bases, with 11 bases left in between. The CDR3 is 12 residues long. Germline CDR1 and CDR2: DFQATT and SNEGSKA (reference sequence).

The rearrangement links TRBV4-2 to TRBJ2-1; tentatively, D is TRBD1 (6 bases). The CDR3 is made up of 15 amino acids. Trimming removed 0 bases from V and 5 bases from J, with 11 bases in between. Germline V lookup: CDR1 LGHNA, CDR2 YNFKEQ. The CDR3 DNA sequence: TGTGCCAGCAGCCAAGACCGTACAGGGAACAATGAGCAGTTCTTC. As protein: CASSQDRTGNNEQFF.

The chain employs TRBV29-1 and TRBJ2-3; TRBD1 matches at 7 bases. This CDR3 region has 13 residues. With V trimmed by 6 bases and J by 4 bases, 7 bases remained unmatched. Per the germline V gene, CDR1 is SQVTM and CDR2 is ANQGSEA. This CDR3 reads CSVSTGVADTQYF. CDR3 nucleotide sequence: TGCAGCGTCTCAACAGGGGTCGCAGATACGCAGTATTTT.

This clonotype came up a few times. The V and J genes are TRBV29-1 and TRBJ2-1; 8 positions match TRBD2. Germline V CDR1 and CDR2: SQVTM, ANQGSEA. Unmatched junction bases numbered 6, after V lost 4 bases and J lost 7 bases. The CDR3 extends over 13 amino acids. Here the CDR3 reads CSVVSGIANEQFF. Written as DNA, the CDR3 is TGCAGCGTTGTTAGCGGGATCGCGAATGAGCAGTTCTTC.

This clonotype was observed a few times. V is TRBV7-2 and J is TRBJ2-3, with D hard to call. The V end lost 0 bases, the J end lost 4 bases, and 11 bases lay between the germline ends. Germline values: CDR1 SGHTA, CDR2 FQGNSA. This CDR3 region has 15 residues. CDR3 DNA: TGTGCCAGCAGCTTAGCCCGCCCTGTCCCAGATACGCAGTATTTT. This gives the protein CASSLARPVPDTQYF.

This clonotype was recorded a few times. The chain recombines TRBV7-6 with TRBJ2-5, with TRBD1 matching 7 bases. V shed 3 bases and J 5 bases; nucleotides not matched to a gene: 6. Germline V gives CDR1 SGHVS, CDR2 FNYEAQ. The CDR3 sequence is 14 residues long. The CDR3 DNA follows: TGTGCCAGCAGCTTGACGGGACAGAGGGAGACCCAGTACTTC. It encodes CASSLTGQRETQYF.

The chain couples TRBV10-3 to TRBJ2-2; a weak D match, TRBD1 (5 bases). Germline values: CDR1 ENHRY, CDR2 SYGVKD. Trimming took 11 bases from V and 5 from J, leaving 18 bases between them. This CDR3 contains 14 residues. This chain's CDR3 is CASRAGGDTGELFF. The CDR3 DNA reads as TGTGCCTCCAGGGCTGGCGGAGATACCGGGGAGCTGTTTTTT.

This clonotype came up a few times. The chain links TRBV7-2 to TRBJ2-2; D gene ambiguous. This CDR3 is 15 amino acids long. In germline, CDR1 is SGHTA, CDR2 FQGNSA. The V end lost 0 bases, the J end lost 1 base, and 6 bases lay between the germline ends. CDR3 loop: CASSLARWNTGELFF. DNA of the CDR3: TGTGCCAGCAGCTTAGCCAGGTGGAACACCGGGGAGCTGTTTTTT.

This clonotype was observed a few times. V is TRBV20-1 and J is TRBJ2-7; D perhaps matches TRBD1 (7 bases). Deletions cut 4 bases from V and 0 bases from J, with 19 bases between. CDR1 and CDR2 from the germline V gene are DFQATT and SNEGSKA (reference sequence). CDR3 length: 16 amino acids. CDR3 in amino acids: CSATPRGQRASYEQYF. CDR3 nucleotides: TGCAGTGCTACCCCGAGGGGGCAGCGGGCCTCCTACGAGCAGTACTTC.

This clonotype occurred a few times. V is TRBV6-2 or TRBV6-3 and J is TRBJ2-4; D perhaps matches TRBD2 (5 bases). The V gene's germline CDR1 is MNHEY and CDR2 SVGEGT. Trimming shortened V by 5 bases and J by 0 bases, and 11 bases separated the two germline ends. This CDR3 has 15 residues. CDR3: CASSREGKAKNIQYF. In DNA, the CDR3 is TGTGCCAGCAGTCGGGAAGGGAAAGCCAAAAACATTCAGTACTTC.

This rearrangement joins TRBV3-1 to TRBJ2-7, with 9 bases aligning to TRBD1. This CDR3 is 15 amino acids long. V gave up 4 bases and J gave up 6 bases; unmatched junction bases: 10. Per germline, CDR1 LGHDT and CDR2 YNNKEL (reference sequence). The CDR3: CASSPLPGQGCEQYF. The CDR3 nucleotides are TGTGCCAGCAGCCCTCTACCGGGACAGGGTTGCGAGCAGTACTTC.

The gene calls are TRBV29-1 and TRBJ2-3; the D gene is possibly TRBD2 (7 bases). V gave up 0 bases and J gave up 2 bases, with 21 bases separating them. From germline, CDR1 is SQVTM and CDR2 ANQGSEA. The CDR3 runs 18 residues. The CDR3 reads CSVEDEILGGANTDTQYF. The DNA of the CDR3 is TGCAGCGTTGAAGATGAGATCTTGGGGGGGGCAAACACAGATACGCAGTATTTT.

Only a few counts were recorded for this clonotype. The V call is TRBV25-1, the J call TRBJ2-7; unclear D gene. V dropped 7 bases and J dropped 7 bases, with 14 bases sitting between them. The CDR3 covers 12 residues. From germline, CDR1 is MGHDK and CDR2 SYGVNS. In DNA form, the CDR3 reads TGTGCCAGCACCCATGCGGTTAGTGAGCAGTACTTC. This gives the protein CASTHAVSEQYF.

V and J are TRBV7-2 and TRBJ2-7; tentative D call: TRBD2 (6 bases). The germline V gene encodes CDR1 SGHTA and CDR2 FQGNSA. Trimming left V 5 bases short and J 0 bases short, with 17 bases between. The CDR3 is made up of 16 amino acids. The CDR3 DNA is TGTGCCAGCAGCGCCCGCCGGGACTTTAGCTCCTACGAGCAGTACTTC. It codes for CASSARRDFSSYEQYF.

This clonotype came up a few times. In DNA form, the CDR3 reads TGTGCCAGCAGTTGGTTGAACACTGAAGCTTTCTTT. This gives the protein CASSWLNTEAFF. This sequence joins TRBV7-2 and TRBJ1-1; D is uncertain. CDR3 length equals 12 residues. Germline-derived CDR1 and CDR2 are SGHTA and FQGNSA. The germline V and J ends were trimmed by 6 bases and 0 bases, with 5 bases remaining between them.

This clonotype was seen a few times. The chain recombines TRBV6-2 or TRBV6-3 with TRBJ2-7; tentative D call: TRBD1 (6 bases). Looked up from germline, CDR1 is MNHEY and CDR2 is SVGEGT. Trimming cost V 6 bases and J 0 bases, with 24 bases left between them. The CDR3 length is 18 residues. CDR3 bases: TGTGCCAGCAGGAAAGTAGCTTCCTGGGACACCAGCTCCTACGAGCAGTACTTC. Translated: CASRKVASWDTSSYEQYF.

The chain is built from TRBV12-3 or TRBV12-4 and TRBJ2-7; D could derive from TRBD1 or TRBD2 (5 bases each). The CDR3 extends over 14 amino acids. Trimming removed 3 bases from V and 6 bases from J, with 15 bases in between. Here the CDR3 reads CASSFRDRVFEQYF. DNA for the CDR3: TGTGCCAGCAGTTTTAGGGACCGGGTCTTCGAGCAGTACTTC.

The chain combines TRBV15 with TRBJ2-1; 10 positions match TRBD2. The germline gives CDR1 LNHNV, CDR2 YYDKDF (reference sequence). The CDR3 runs to 17 residues. The V gene end was trimmed by 1 base and the J gene end by 8 bases; junction bases not matched to a gene: 11. The chain's CDR3 is CATSRGTSGKYKDEQFF. CDR3 DNA sequence: TGTGCCACCAGCAGAGGAACTAGCGGGAAGTATAAGGATGAGCAGTTCTTC.